What follows are 14 T cell receptor beta chains derived from one specimen sequenced in a study of T cells in localized non-small cell lung cancer. Only in-frame clones appear in the TCRdb table, and some are missing; sequencing was by immunoSEQ multiplex PCR. The data show some 15,000 clones, around 87% seen once. The sequenced sample was peripheral blood mononuclear cells, obtained before any cancer treatment. The receptor source for this set is a male donor aged 60 or over with stage II lung adenocarcinoma.

The chain uses TRBV6-5 and TRBJ2-2; D not certain. Trimming removed 6 bases at V and 5 bases at J, with 13 bases between. The CDR3 has 14 residues. In germline, CDR1 is MNHEY, CDR2 SVGAGI. The CDR3 is CASRLQRSTGELFF. The CDR3 DNA is TGTGCCAGCAGACTACAACGATCGACCGGGGAGCTGTTTTTT.

The V gene is TRBV20-1, the J gene TRBJ1-2; D unresolved. CDR1 and CDR2 (germline): DFQATT, SNEGSKA (reference sequence). The V and J ends lost 4 bases and 5 bases respectively, with 8 bases between them. The CDR3 is 11 amino acids. The CDR3 reads CSATERYGYTF. The CDR3 coding sequence is TGCAGTGCTACCGAGAGGTATGGCTACACCTTC.

This chain joins TRBV5-5 and TRBJ2-3; TRBD2 aligns across 9 bases. Germline V gene lookup returns CDR1 SGHKS and CDR2 YYEKEE (reference sequence). This CDR3 is 15 amino acids long. J was trimmed by 6 bases and V by 0 bases; bases with no gene match: 5. The CDR3 sequence is CASSLGSGRRDTQYF. The CDR3 DNA reads as TGTGCCAGCAGCTTGGGTAGCGGGAGACGCGATACGCAGTATTTT.

The rearrangement joins TRBV12-5 to TRBJ2-1, with TRBD2 matching over 14 bases. Germline V gives CDR1 LGHNT, CDR2 FRNRAP. Unmatched junction bases numbered 6, after V lost 1 base and J lost 1 base. The CDR3 extends over 19 amino acids. The CDR3 nucleotides read TGTGCTAGTGGTTTGGCCTACGGGACTAGCGGGAGTTCCTACAATGAGCAGTTCTTC. Amino acids: CASGLAYGTSGSSYNEQFF. Full variable domain (outside the CDR3, taken from reference TRBV12-5 and TRBJ2-1): DARVTQTPRHKVTEMGQEVTMRCQPILGHNTVFWYRQTMMQGLELLAYFRNRAPLDDSGMPKDRFSAEMPDATLATLKIQPSEPRDSAVYFCASGLAYGTSGSSYNEQFFGPGTRLTVL.

This clone ranks as medium-sized. The chain combines TRBV6-5 with TRBJ1-5, with D unresolved. Trimming took 4 bases from V and 1 from J, leaving 14 bases between them. CDR1 and CDR2 (germline): MNHEY, SVGAGI. This CDR3 is 16 amino acids long. The CDR3 here is CASSSSAGISNQPQHF. In DNA, the CDR3 is TGTGCCAGCAGTTCCTCCGCCGGGATCAGCAATCAGCCCCAGCATTTT.

The CDR3, as DNA: TGCGCCAGCAGCCTCATGGGGACCGGGACAGGGGATACTGAAGCTTTCTTT. Its translation: CASSLMGTGTGDTEAFF. The chain combines TRBV4-1 with TRBJ1-1; 10 bases line up with TRBD1. V lost 4 bases and J lost 5; bases outside the gene matches: 13. This CDR3 is 17 amino acids long. CDR1 MGHRA and CDR2 YSYEKL come from the germline V gene.

The rearrangement joins TRBV15 to TRBJ1-2; 12 bases align to TRBD1. V lost 1 base to trimming and J lost 6 bases; unmatched junction nucleotides: 6. The CDR3 has 16 residues. Per germline, CDR1 LNHNV and CDR2 YYDKDF (reference sequence). CDR3 sequence reads: CATSRVGTGGANGYTF. The CDR3 nucleotides are TGTGCCACCAGCAGAGTGGGGACAGGGGGCGCAAATGGCTACACCTTC.

The chain combines TRBV27 with TRBJ1-1; no reliable D call. The CDR3 totals 15 residues. Trimming removed 3 bases from V and 5 bases from J, with 16 bases in between. The germline V gene encodes CDR1 MNHEY and CDR2 SMNVEV (reference sequence). The CDR3 coding sequence is TGTGCCAGCAGTTTCGGGTCGGGAATAGCGACTGAAGCTTTCTTT. This gives the protein CASSFGSGIATEAFF.

This clone qualifies as medium-sized (0.01 to 0.1%). The chain uses TRBV10-2 and TRBJ2-1, with TRBD2 as a possible D gene (5 bases). Germline CDR1 and CDR2: WSHSY and SAAADI. This CDR3 is built from 11 residues. Trimming removed 3 bases at V and 9 bases at J, with 6 bases between. This chain's CDR3 is CASSDGVEQFF. The CDR3 region has the DNA TGCGCCAGCAGTGACGGGGTTGAGCAGTTCTTC.

The V gene is TRBV19, the J gene TRBJ1-5; D is perhaps TRBD1 (5 bases). Trimming cost V 3 bases and J 3 bases, with 15 bases left between them. CDR3 length: 16 residues. The V gene's germline CDR1 is LNHDA and CDR2 SQIVND (reference sequence). In DNA form, the CDR3 reads TGTGCCAGTAGTATCTTCGTACGGACAAACAATCAGCCCCAGCATTTT. Translation: CASSIFVRTNNQPQHF.

The sample holds one count of this clone. The J gene is TRBJ2-7, the V gene TRBV14, with a weak D call TRBD1 (5 bases). Germline-derived CDR1 and CDR2 are SGHDN and FVKESK. CDR3 length: 15 amino acids. The germline V and J ends were trimmed by 4 bases and 2 bases, with 15 bases remaining between them. Here the CDR3 reads CASSPRRGITYEQYF. Here the CDR3 DNA reads TGTGCCAGCAGCCCCCGAAGGGGAATCACCTACGAGCAGTACTTC.

This clone came up a few times. V usage is TRBV5-6 and J usage is TRBJ1-1, with 7 bases lining up with TRBD1. This CDR3 has 13 residues. Germline CDR1 and CDR2: SGHDT and YYEEEE. Trimming removed 3 bases from V and 6 bases from J; junction bases left unmatched: 5. The CDR3 coding sequence is TGTGCCAGCAGCTCAGGGGGTAGGTCTGAAGCTTTCTTT. Its protein is CASSSGGRSEAFF.

V and J are TRBV19 and TRBJ1-2; maybe TRBD1 (5 bases). The CDR3 length is 16 residues. The germline gives CDR1 LNHDA, CDR2 SQIVND (reference sequence). With 5 bases removed from V and 4 bases from J, the gap between germline ends came to 20 bases. This CDR3 reads CASSVIRQSWGYGYTF. As DNA, the CDR3 is TGTGCCAGTAGTGTTATACGACAGTCTTGGGGCTATGGCTACACCTTC.

The chain couples TRBV5-1 to TRBJ2-7; D is perhaps TRBD1 (6 bases). CDR1 is SGHRS, CDR2 YFSETQ, per germline. The CDR3 is made up of 15 amino acids. Trimming removed 7 bases at V and 0 bases at J, with 17 bases between. CDR3 coding DNA: TGCGCCAGCGGACCTGGGACAACAAGCTCCTACGAGCAGTACTTC. It yields the protein CASGPGTTSSYEQYF.